One sample yielded the 24 T cell receptor beta chains listed below, sequenced in a study of shared clonotypes between healthy human individuals. Clones were read by immunoSEQ multiplex PCR, and TCRdb kept only the in-frame ones, dropping some. Counted here are around 2,000,000 clones, roughly 95% occurring once; the ten biggest clones make up 0.85% to 1.3%. Naive CD8 isolation took CD45RO-negative cells positively selected for CCR7 and excluded terminally differentiated effector memory CD45RA+ cells. The material sequenced was naive CD8+ T cells sorted from blood. All receptors derive from a man between 18 and 35 years old in good health.

This rearrangement joins TRBV5-4 to TRBJ2-5, with a possible D match to TRBD1 (6 bases). The CDR3 contains 14 residues. Germline CDR1 and CDR2: SGHNT and YYREEE (reference sequence). Trimming cost V 4 bases and J 2 bases, with 12 bases left between them. DNA of the CDR3: TGTGCCAGCAGCCACTGGACAGAACAAGAGACCCAGTACTTC. This gives the protein CASSHWTEQETQYF.

Notes on this clone: The same CDR3 is also encoded by other DNA sequences in this sample. DNA for the CDR3: TGTGCCAGCAGTTACCCGGGAGGGAATGAGCAGTTCTTC. Residues: CASSYPGGNEQFF. The chain combines TRBV6-6 with TRBJ2-1; 8 bases are shared with TRBD2. The ends lost 2 bases at V and 7 bases at J; junction bases unmatched: 1. CDR1 is MNHNY and CDR2 is SVGAGI in the germline V gene (reference sequence). The CDR3 spans 13 residues.

The chain couples TRBV27 to TRBJ1-4; D call uncertain. From germline, CDR1 is MNHEY and CDR2 SMNVEV (reference sequence). This CDR3 comprises 12 residues. V shed 3 bases and J shed 5 bases, with 4 bases lying between them. DNA for the CDR3: TGTGCCAGCAGTTTTCCGAATGAAAAACTGTTTTTT. Protein sequence: CASSFPNEKLFF.

The chain couples TRBV19 to TRBJ1-2; 7 nucleotides align to TRBD1. V shed 5 bases and J 4 bases; nucleotides not matched to a gene: 4. The CDR3 spans 13 residues. Germline V gives CDR1 LNHDA, CDR2 SQIVND (reference sequence). CDR3 sequence reads: CASSFGQAYGYTF. In DNA, the CDR3 is TGTGCCAGTAGTTTCGGACAGGCCTATGGCTACACCTTC. Full variable domain (missing parts from reference TRBV19 and TRBJ1-2): DGGITQSPKYLFRKEGQNVTLSCEQNLNHDAMYWYRQDPGQGLRLIYYSQIVNDFQKGDIAEGYSVSREKKESFPLTVTSAQKNPTAFYLCASSFGQAYGYTFGSGTRLTVV.

Of note for this clone: A read error may produce the germline difference seen at one junction end. The chain has TRBV30 and TRBJ2-3; D is unresolved. The germline V gene encodes CDR1 GTSNPN and CDR2 SVGIG (reference sequence). The CDR3 has 12 residues. The CDR3 DNA follows: TGTGCCTGTAGTGGGATCACAGATACGCAGTATTTT. Residues: CACSGITDTQYF.

The CDR3 DNA follows: TGTGCCAGCAGTTTTTCTCCGGGACAGGGATCCCACGAGCAGTACTTC. Translation: CASSFSPGQGSHEQYF. The chain couples TRBV28 to TRBJ2-7; the match to TRBD1 covers 9 bases. Trimming removed 3 bases from V and 5 bases from J; junction bases left unmatched: 11. The length of the CDR3 is 16 residues. CDR1 is MDHEN, CDR2 SYDVKM, per germline.

This clone was counted once. The sample holds other DNA sequences that translate to the same CDR3. The chain is built from TRBV5-1 and TRBJ1-2, with 7 bases matching TRBD1. Germline CDR1 is SGHRS and CDR2 is YFSETQ. J lost 5 bases, V lost 0 bases, and 4 bases had no gene match. CDR3 length: 14 residues. The CDR3 spells CASSLGQGIYGYTF. The CDR3 bases are TGCGCCAGCAGCTTGGGACAGGGAATTTATGGCTACACCTTC.

This clone was seen a handful of times. The CDR3 spells CASSQRGASYEQYF. The CDR3 nucleotides read TGCGCCAGCAGCCAGAGGGGCGCCTCCTACGAGCAGTACTTC. This rearrangement joins TRBV4-1 to TRBJ2-7; D assignment may be TRBD1 or TRBD2 (5 bases each). The CDR3 runs 14 residues. In germline, CDR1 is MGHRA, CDR2 YSYEKL. Trimming stripped 3 bases from V and 0 bases from J, with 9 bases between.

V gene TRBV11-2 combines with J gene TRBJ1-1, with D perhaps TRBD1 (6 bases). The CDR3 is made up of 16 amino acids. Germline V gives CDR1 SGHAT, CDR2 FQNNGV. V was pared by 0 bases and J by 3 bases, with 14 bases between. The CDR3 is CASSLEYRAGYTEAFF. CDR3 DNA sequence: TGTGCCAGCAGCTTAGAGTACAGGGCTGGATACACTGAAGCTTTCTTT.

This chain uses TRBV2 with TRBJ2-7; D possibly corresponds to TRBD1 (5 bases). CDR3 length: 16 residues. The germline V gene encodes CDR1 SNHLY and CDR2 FYNNEI. V was cut by 2 bases and J by 2 bases, with 16 bases left in between. The CDR3 here is CASSEWAGMGAYEQYF. DNA for the CDR3: TGTGCCAGCAGTGAATGGGCAGGGATGGGTGCCTACGAGCAGTACTTC. Full variable domain (missing parts from reference TRBV2 and TRBJ2-7): EPEVTQTPSHQVTQMGQEVILRCVPISNHLYFYWYRQILGQKVEFLVSFYNNEISEKSEIFDDQFSVERPDGSNFTLKIRSTKLEDSAMYFCASSEWAGMGAYEQYFGPGTRLTVT.

The chain carries TRBV6-5 and TRBJ2-7; no clear D. Trimming removed 2 bases at V and 2 bases at J, with 13 bases between. This CDR3 contains 15 residues. CDR1 and CDR2 (germline): MNHEY, SVGAGI. The CDR3, as DNA: TGTGCCAGCAGTTACCAAGGAATGCTCGCCTACGAGCAGTACTTC. It specifies CASSYQGMLAYEQYF.

The V call is TRBV4-3, the J call TRBJ2-7, with D perhaps matching TRBD2 (6 bases). Germline V gene data show CDR1 as LGHNA and CDR2 as YSLEER. The CDR3 loop spans 13 amino acids. Trimming cost V 3 bases and J 7 bases, with 13 bases left between them. The CDR3 DNA reads as TGCGCCAGCAGCCAGGAAAAACGGGGGGAGCAGTACTTC. It specifies CASSQEKRGEQYF.

The chain links TRBV14 to TRBJ2-1; 11 bases fit TRBD2. The V and J ends lost 4 bases and 9 bases, in that order; junction bases with no gene match: 14. The CDR3 covers 17 residues. Germline CDR1 SGHDN, CDR2 FVKESK. The CDR3 is CASSPLFDSGRVSEQFF. As DNA, the CDR3 is TGTGCCAGCAGCCCCCTTTTTGATAGCGGGAGGGTCAGTGAGCAGTTCTTC.

This chain uses TRBV5-8 with TRBJ1-1; 9 bases agree with TRBD1. Germline CDR1 is SGHTS and CDR2 is YDEGEE. CDR3 length: 16 residues. V trimming: 3 bases; J trimming: 6 bases; junction bases outside the gene matches: 12. This CDR3 reads CASSWRTGAIAPEAFF. The CDR3 region has the DNA TGTGCCAGCAGCTGGCGGACAGGGGCGATCGCCCCTGAAGCTTTCTTT.

The V call is TRBV25-1, the J call TRBJ1-1, with a tentative D call TRBD1 (6 bases). The V end was cut by 4 bases, the J end by 5 bases, with 14 bases between. Germline loops: CDR1 MGHDK, CDR2 SYGVNS. CDR3 length: 14 residues. CDR3 sequence reads: CASSAGGLGTEAFF. The CDR3 nucleotides are TGTGCCAGCAGTGCCGGGGGGCTGGGGACTGAAGCTTTCTTT.

The chain combines TRBV7-6 with TRBJ1-5, with TRBD1 as a possible D gene (5 bases). Trimming took 5 bases from V and 7 from J, leaving 15 bases between them. The length of the CDR3 is 14 residues. Germline loops: CDR1 SGHVS, CDR2 FNYEAQ. In DNA form, the CDR3 reads TGTGCCAGCAGCGGGGGGACGGGAGGACAGCCCCAGCATTTT. Amino acids: CASSGGTGGQPQHF.

The V gene is TRBV5-6, the J gene TRBJ1-6; perhaps TRBD1 as D (6 bases). The CDR3 has 16 residues. The V end lost 4 bases, the J end lost 7 bases, and 18 bases lay between the germline ends. Per germline, CDR1 SGHDT and CDR2 YYEEEE. CDR3 DNA: TGTGCCAGCAGCATAAGGGGAAGGACAGACAATTCACCCCTCCACTTT. This codes for CASSIRGRTDNSPLHF.

Here the CDR3 DNA reads TGTGCCAGCAGCGTCCGACTAGCGGGAGGTTACAATGAGCAGTTCTTC. Its translation: CASSVRLAGGYNEQFF. V gene TRBV9 combines with J gene TRBJ2-1; TRBD2 matches at 13 bases. There are 16 residues in the CDR3. CDR1 and CDR2 from the germline V gene are SGDLS and YYNGEE. Losses at the gene ends were 2 bases for V and 4 bases for J; bases not matched to a gene: 3.

The rearrangement joins TRBV7-5 to TRBJ2-1; the table gives TRBD1 as D, unverified against the DNA. TRBV7-5 is noted as a pseudogene. The CDR3 covers 11 residues. CDR3 loop: CARPAGKEQFF. CDR3 nucleotide sequence: TGTGCCAGACCTGCAGGGAAGGAGCAGTTCTTC.

This CDR3 reads CASSHQPGQGSYEQYF. CDR3 nucleotide sequence: TGTGCCAGTAGTCACCAACCGGGACAGGGATCCTACGAGCAGTACTTC. The chain has TRBV19 and TRBJ2-7, with 9 positions matching TRBD1. This CDR3 is 16 amino acids long. The germline CDR1 and CDR2 sequences are LNHDA and SQIVND (reference sequence). V shed 5 bases and J 1 base; nucleotides not matched to a gene: 9.

This rearrangement joins TRBV6-5 to TRBJ2-3, with 9 bases fitting TRBD2. The CDR3 has 15 residues. V was clipped by 0 bases and J by 5 bases; unmatched bases: 3. Per germline, CDR1 MNHEY and CDR2 SVGAGI. The CDR3 reads CASSYSDSGGDTQYF. The CDR3 DNA reads as TGTGCCAGCAGTTACTCCGATAGCGGGGGAGATACGCAGTATTTT.

This chain joins TRBV10-2 and TRBJ2-3; perhaps TRBD1 as D (5 bases). In germline, CDR1 is WSHSY, CDR2 SAAADI. This CDR3 spans 13 amino acids. With 4 bases removed from V and 5 bases from J, the gap between germline ends came to 10 bases. CDR3 region: CASSALRVDTQYF. CDR3 nucleotides: TGCGCCAGCAGTGCCCTCAGGGTAGATACGCAGTATTTT.

The chain has TRBV19 and TRBJ1-2; TRBD1 aligns across 8 bases. The CDR3 length is 14 residues. V shed 4 bases, J shed 2 bases, and the junction held 3 bases outside the gene matches. CDR1 and CDR2 from the germline V gene are LNHDA and SQIVND (reference sequence). The CDR3 spells CASSTRQGNYGYTF. The CDR3 DNA follows: TGTGCCAGTAGTACCCGACAGGGGAACTATGGCTACACCTTC.

The gene calls are TRBV27 and TRBJ2-3; D is unresolved. Germline CDR1 and CDR2: MNHEY and SMNVEV (reference sequence). The CDR3 is made up of 13 amino acids. The germline V and J ends were trimmed by 3 bases and 5 bases, with 9 bases remaining between them. CDR3 coding DNA: TGTGCCAGCAGTTTTACAGTAGTAGATACGCAGTATTTT. It encodes CASSFTVVDTQYF.